Below are 9 T cell receptor beta chains sequenced from a single sample in a study of CD8+CD57+ T cells in acquired aplastic anemia. Investigators profiled TCR beta VDJ and CDR3 from genomic DNA template. TCRdb recomputed calls from the reads with MiXCR, one row per CDR3 protein. The data show some 120,000 distinct CDR3 sequences, with about two fifths seen just once and around 2.7% held by the top ten. CD8+CD57+ cell expansion, shown by flow cytometry, had occurred in the patients selected for sequencing. Sequenced input: sorted CD4+, CD8+, or CD8+CD57+ T cells (not recorded which) from PBMCs. These TCRs come from a human donor with aplastic anemia.

This clonotype appeared many times. The chain joins TRBV5-4 to TRBJ2-3, with 8 bases lining up with TRBD1. Germline V lookup: CDR1 SGHNT, CDR2 YYREEE (reference sequence). The CDR3 sequence is 17 residues long. V lost 1 base and J lost 1; bases outside the gene matches: 8. The CDR3, as DNA: TGTGCCAGCAGCTTGTCGTCGGGGACAGGAGGCACAGATACGCAGTATTTT. Translation: CASSLSSGTGGTDTQYF.

The V gene is TRBV7-9, the J gene TRBJ2-7; D might be TRBD2 (5 bases). V lost 5 bases to trimming and J lost 2 bases, with 10 bases between them. CDR1 SEHNR and CDR2 FQNEAQ come from the germline V gene (reference sequence). This CDR3 is 13 amino acids long. The CDR3 region is CASSGWGAYEQYF. Here the CDR3 DNA reads TGTGCCAGCAGCGGCTGGGGAGCCTACGAGCAGTACTTC.

This clonotype came up a few times. V and J are TRBV7-2 and TRBJ1-5; D unresolved. The CDR3 sequence is 15 residues long. Germline V CDR1 and CDR2: SGHTA, FQGNSA. Trimming cost V 0 bases and J 0 bases, with 6 bases left between them. CDR3 coding DNA: TGTGCCAGCAGCTTAGCGGGGAATAGCAATCAGCCCCAGCATTTT. Amino acid sequence: CASSLAGNSNQPQHF.

To note about this clonotype: A much larger clone differs from this one at a single base, so this may be a read error. The chain recombines TRBV10-3 with TRBJ1-5; D is unclear. The CDR3 extends over 11 amino acids. Germline V gene lookup returns CDR1 ENHRY and CDR2 SYGVKD. CDR3 bases: TGTGTCAGCGAAGATAATCAGCCCCAGCATTTT. Protein: CVSEDNQPQHF.

The rearrangement links TRBV4-2 to TRBJ2-7; 7 bases map to TRBD2. CDR1 is LGHNA and CDR2 is YNFKEQ in the germline V gene. J gave up 0 bases and V 0 bases, and 11 bases lay outside the gene matches. The CDR3 has 18 amino acids. The CDR3 bases are TGTGCCAGCAGCCAAGACCCCCCCTCTAGCGGCCTCTCCTACGAGCAGTACTTC. Protein: CASSQDPPSSGLSYEQYF.

This clonotype occurred many times. The chain has TRBV20-1 and TRBJ2-7, with TRBD2 matching 12 bases. This CDR3 has 13 amino acids. Per germline, CDR1 DFQATT and CDR2 SNEGSKA (reference sequence). Here the CDR3 reads CSYRLAGAYEQYF. The CDR3 coding sequence is TGCTCCTATAGACTAGCGGGGGCCTACGAGCAGTACTTC.

In this sample, this clonotype turned up a few times. The gene calls are TRBV29-1 and TRBJ2-3; D uncertain. V lost 3 bases to trimming and J lost 2 bases, with 9 bases between them. The CDR3 is 13 residues long. Germline lookup yields CDR1 SQVTM and CDR2 ANQGSEA. The chain's CDR3 is CSVEYQTTDTQYF. The CDR3, as DNA: TGCAGCGTTGAGTATCAGACCACAGATACGCAGTATTTT.

This clonotype was recorded a few times. The chain couples TRBV18 to TRBJ1-3; a weak D match, TRBD1 (5 bases). The germline gives CDR1 KGHSH, CDR2 LQKENI. Trimming cost V 6 bases and J 1 base, with 10 bases left between them. The CDR3 is 14 residues long. DNA of the CDR3: TGTGCCAGCTCCCTAGGGGATTCTGGAAACACCATATATTTT. Its translation: CASSLGDSGNTIYF.

With respect to this clonotype: One base away lies a much larger clone, so this may be a sequencing read error. This chain joins TRBV12-3 or TRBV12-4 and TRBJ2-7; the match to TRBD1 covers 8 bases. Trimming at V came to 8 bases and at J to 7 bases, leaving 16 bases not matched to a gene. The CDR3 length is 15 residues. For the CDR3, the DNA is TGTGCCAGCGAGACGGGGACAGGCGTTCACAATGAGCAGTACTTC. Translated: CASETGTGVHNEQYF.